In its sample, the clone carrying this T cell receptor (beta chain) was seen a few times. Profiled with immunoSEQ multiplex PCR; TCRdb holds only in-frame clones, not every one. The sample carries hundreds of thousands of clones, roughly 89% recorded once. The sample originates from a study of cytomegalovirus exposure and HLA in healthy donors. Germline CDR1 and CDR2: SGHNT and YYREEE (reference sequence). Trimming stripped 0 bases from V and 4 bases from J, with 8 bases between. This CDR3 has 14 residues. The sequence derives from a woman between 18 and 30 years old in good health and CMV-seronegative. V and J are TRBV5-4 and TRBJ1-3; D is perhaps TRBD1 (6 bases). Sequencing used PBMCs. CDR3 amino acids: CASSLAGAGNTIYF. The CDR3 DNA sequence: TGTGCCAGCAGCTTGGCAGGGGCGGGAAACACCATATATTTT. The whole variable domain, remainder taken from reference TRBV5-4 and TRBJ1-3, is ETGVTQSPTHLIKTRGQQVTLRCSSQSGHNTVSWYQQALGQGPQFIFQYYREEENGRGNFPPRFSGLQFPNYSSELNVNALELDDSALYLCASSLAGAGNTIYFGEGSWLTVV.